Shown below are 12 T cell receptor beta chains from a single sample sequenced in a study of CD8+ T cells in alopecia areata. cDNA serving as the sequencing template came from extracted, reverse transcribed RNA. Assay: immunoSEQ multiplex PCR; the TCRdb copy retains only in-frame clones and omits some. The table records 180,000 or so clones, around 63% of them present only once. This specimen was CD4+ T cells sorted from blood, taken at week 0. The origin of the receptors is a human donor with alopecia areata.

J is TRBJ1-2 and V is TRBV25-1; D may be TRBD1 (6 bases). CDR3 length: 14 residues. Germline-derived CDR1 and CDR2 are MGHDK and SYGVNS. V gave up 2 bases and J gave up 7 bases, with 14 bases separating them. This CDR3 is CASSESTGLRGYTF. The CDR3 DNA sequence: TGTGCCAGCAGTGAAAGCACAGGGCTACGTGGCTACACCTTC.

This sequence joins TRBV5-6 and TRBJ2-6; D not resolved. V shed 0 bases and J shed 6 bases, with 4 bases lying between them. Germline CDR1 is SGHDT and CDR2 is YYEEEE. CDR3 size: 13 residues. CDR3 loop: CASSLGAANVLTF. The DNA for the CDR3 is TGTGCCAGCAGCTTGGGCGCGGCCAACGTCCTGACTTTC.

The CDR3 region has the DNA TGCGCCAGCAGCTCCGGACAGGGGGCCCATGAGCAGTTCTTC. It codes for CASSSGQGAHEQFF. The rearrangement links TRBV5-1 to TRBJ2-1; 11 nucleotides agree with TRBD1. This CDR3 has 14 residues. V was pared by 3 bases and J by 8 bases, with 4 bases of the junction left unmatched. The germline V gene has CDR1 SGHRS and CDR2 YFSETQ. Looking up the rest from reference TRBV5-1 and TRBJ2-1 gives the full variable domain: KAGVTQTPRYLIKTRGQQVTLSCSPISGHRSVSWYQQTPGQGLQFLFEYFSETQRNKGNFPGRFSGRQFSNSRSEMNVSTLELGDSALYLCASSSGQGAHEQFFGPGTRLTVL.

This chain uses TRBV5-6 with TRBJ2-1; D not resolved. Trimming removed 0 bases at V and 9 bases at J, with 7 bases between. Germline V gene lookup returns CDR1 SGHDT and CDR2 YYEEEE. The CDR3 length is 12 residues. CDR3 bases: TGTGCCAGCAGCTTGGGTGAAAGTGAGCAGTTCTTC. The encoded protein is CASSLGESEQFF.

This chain uses TRBV4-3 with TRBJ2-3; tentative D call: TRBD1 (6 bases). CDR3 size: 14 residues. Trimming took off 0 bases at V and 6 bases at J, with 10 bases between the two ends. In germline, CDR1 is LGHNA, CDR2 YSLEER. The CDR3 sequence: CASSQDRGRDTQYF. CDR3 DNA: TGCGCCAGCAGCCAAGACAGGGGTAGGGATACGCAGTATTTT.

The genes are TRBV30 and TRBJ1-5; D ambiguous. This CDR3 is built from 13 residues. Trimming removed 1 base at V and 2 bases at J, with 6 bases between. From germline, CDR1 is GTSNPN and CDR2 SVGIG (reference sequence). CDR3 in amino acids: CAWSGQRNQPQHF. CDR3 DNA sequence: TGTGCCTGGAGTGGGCAGCGCAATCAGCCCCAGCATTTT. The full variable domain, completed using reference TRBV30 and TRBJ1-5, is SQTIHQWPATLVQPVGSPLSLECTVEGTSNPNLYWYRQAAGRGLQLLFYSVGIGQISSEVPQNLSASRPQDRQFILSSKKLLLSDSGFYLCAWSGQRNQPQHFGDGTRLSIL.

The chain has TRBV6-1 and TRBJ2-1; tentative D call: TRBD1 (6 bases). Germline V CDR1 and CDR2: MNHNS, SASEGT. Trimming cost V 5 bases and J 6 bases, with 11 bases left between them. CDR3 length equals 13 residues. In DNA, the CDR3 is TGTGCCAGCAGTTCTACCAGGGGCAATGAGCAGTTCTTC. Its protein is CASSSTRGNEQFF.

This clone was counted only a few times. The rearrangement uses TRBV25-1 and TRBJ1-2; TRBD1 matches 8 bases. V shed 2 bases, J shed 6 bases, and the junction held 8 bases outside the gene matches. Germline loops: CDR1 MGHDK, CDR2 SYGVNS. The CDR3 totals 15 residues. This CDR3 reads CASSEPRTGRNGYTF. The CDR3 region has the DNA TGTGCCAGCAGTGAACCGCGGACAGGGCGGAATGGCTACACCTTC.

There are a few counts of this clone. The chain combines TRBV5-1 with TRBJ1-1; D uncertain. Germline V gene lookup returns CDR1 SGHRS and CDR2 YFSETQ. V was cut by 1 base and J by 0 bases, with 10 bases left in between. This CDR3 has 15 amino acids. CDR3 in amino acids: CASSLRETLNTEAFF. CDR3 bases: TGCGCCAGCAGCTTGCGCGAGACCCTGAACACTGAAGCTTTCTTT.

The rearrangement joins TRBV23-1 to TRBJ1-6; tentatively, D is TRBD1 (5 bases). TRBV23-1 is filed as an ORF, its function uncertain. There are 15 residues in the CDR3. V was clipped by 10 bases and J by 0 bases, with 13 bases between them. CDR3 sequence reads: CANGTKGSYNSPLHF. CDR3 nucleotide sequence: TGCGCCAACGGGACGAAGGGCTCCTATAATTCACCCCTCCACTTT.

This chain connects TRBV7-3 to TRBJ2-3; a weak D match, TRBD1 (5 bases). Germline CDR1 is SGHTA and CDR2 is FQGTGA. The V gene lost 2 bases and the J gene lost 0 bases, with 9 bases spanning the gap. This CDR3 comprises 15 residues. CDR3 protein: CASSLDSLSTDTQYF. The DNA of the CDR3 is TGTGCCAGCAGCTTAGACAGCCTAAGCACAGATACGCAGTATTTT.

The rearrangement uses TRBV29-1 and TRBJ2-7; the D call may be TRBD1 or TRBD2 (6 bases each). Germline V lookup: CDR1 SQVTM, CDR2 ANQGSEA. This CDR3 is 14 amino acids long. V lost 1 base, J lost 5 bases, and 15 bases lay in between. The chain's CDR3 is CSVEGRAGEDEQYF. Here the CDR3 DNA reads TGCAGCGTTGAAGGACGGGCAGGGGAGGACGAGCAGTACTTC.